The 7 T cell receptor beta chains below were found in one sample sequenced in a study of shared clonotypes between healthy human individuals. Profiling relied on immunoSEQ multiplex PCR, and the TCRdb table lists in-frame clones only, not all of them. The sample has roughly 510,000 clones; about three quarters are singletons. Sequencing was carried out using PBMCs. These receptors all stem from a woman between 40 and 50 years old in good health. Some clones in this sample may be carry-over from other donors' samples.

The chain employs TRBV10-3 and TRBJ2-7, with TRBD2 matching over 9 bases. Trimming at V came to 10 bases and at J to 3 bases, leaving 16 bases not matched to a gene. The CDR3 covers 16 residues. Germline CDR1 reads ENHRY; CDR2 reads SYGVKD. As DNA, the CDR3 is TGTGCCACCAAGAGTAATAGCGGGAGAAATGTCTACGAGCAGTACTTC. Protein: CATKSNSGRNVYEQYF.

The rearrangement joins TRBV5-6 to TRBJ1-2, with D possibly TRBD1 on 6 matching bases. The CDR3 sequence is 13 residues long. Germline-derived CDR1 and CDR2 are SGHDT and YYEEEE. V shed 3 bases and J shed 2 bases, with 8 bases lying between them. Written as DNA, the CDR3 is TGTGCCAGCAGCTATGACAGGAACTATGGCTACACCTTC. Translated, it gives CASSYDRNYGYTF.

CDR3 residues: CSVGRGQGGNEQYF. The CDR3 DNA reads as TGCAGCGTTGGTCGGGGCCAGGGCGGGAACGAGCAGTACTTC. This rearrangement joins TRBV29-1 to TRBJ2-7; D is possibly TRBD2 (6 bases). In germline, CDR1 is SQVTM, CDR2 ANQGSEA. CDR3 size: 14 residues. V was cut by 4 bases and J by 5 bases, with 18 bases left in between.

Worth noting for this clone: The same CDR3 arises from other DNA sequences in this sample as well. V is TRBV6-5 and J is TRBJ1-3; 7 nucleotides line up with TRBD1. Germline V gene lookup returns CDR1 MNHEY and CDR2 SVGAGI. V was clipped by 0 bases and J by 2 bases; unmatched bases: 1. The length of the CDR3 is 15 residues. For the CDR3, the DNA is TGTGCCAGCAGTTACTCCGGACAGGCTGGAAACACCATATATTTT. Translated: CASSYSGQAGNTIYF.

The J gene is TRBJ1-4, the V gene TRBV5-8, with D tentatively TRBD1 (5 bases). The V end lost 1 base, the J end lost 2 bases, and 9 bases lay between the germline ends. This CDR3 comprises 15 residues. In germline, CDR1 is SGHTS, CDR2 YDEGEE. CDR3: CASSLLWGTNEKLFF. The CDR3 DNA sequence: TGTGCCAGCAGCTTGCTTTGGGGGACTAATGAAAAACTGTTTTTT.

The J gene is TRBJ1-4, the V gene TRBV6-5; TRBD1 aligns across 9 bases. V was clipped by 6 bases and J by 8 bases; unmatched bases: 10. The CDR3 is made up of 15 amino acids. Germline V lookup: CDR1 MNHEY, CDR2 SVGAGI. CDR3 sequence: CASSPLGQGNEKLFF. The CDR3 region has the DNA TGTGCCAGCAGCCCCCTTGGACAGGGGAACGAAAAACTGTTTTTT.

This clone showed up just once. The chain carries TRBV7-2 and TRBJ2-1; a possible D gene is TRBD2 (6 bases). V was cut by 1 base and J by 7 bases, with 11 bases left in between. Germline V gives CDR1 SGHTA, CDR2 FQGNSA. The CDR3 is made up of 14 amino acids. CDR3 residues: CASSLGARGNEQFF. Written as DNA, the CDR3 is TGTGCCAGCAGCTTAGGAGCGCGGGGTAATGAGCAGTTCTTC.